This T cell receptor (beta chain) derives from a study of blood T cell repertoires in COVID-19. This table comes from immunoSEQ multiplex PCR, and its TCRdb copy is limited to in-frame clones, with some not included. The sample lists hundreds of thousands of clones; 85% to 90% were seen once. Germline V lookup: CDR1 SGHTS, CDR2 YDEGEE. The CDR3 is 15 residues long. The trim removed 7 bases at V and 5 bases at J, leaving 12 bases unmatched. This sequence joins TRBV5-8 and TRBJ2-5; 9 nucleotides align to TRBD2. Specimen: PBMCs or T cells enriched from blood (not recorded which). The TCR originated in a woman under 30 who had recovered from COVID-19. CDR3 sequence (DNA): TGTGCCAGCGGGGGGGGACTAGCAGTATCGGAGACCCAGTACTTC. It yields the protein CASGGGLAVSETQYF.